The clone carrying this TCR beta chain was observed a handful of times. Its specificity is not known. PCR was performed a second time for 7 to 11 cycles using a sample-barcoded 5' primer and a J-beta primer mix. TCRdb called the 5' RACE reads again in MiXCR, with one record for every CDR3 protein. The repertoire holds about 1.6 million distinct CDR3 sequences, roughly 32% seen once, with about 11% in the top ten. From germline, CDR1 is MNHEY and CDR2 SMNVEV (reference sequence). The CDR3 has 16 amino acids. Trimming removed 2 bases from V and 0 bases from J, with 12 bases in between. This sample stems from a study of blood T cells in healthy people across ages. Findings and caveats of the study: Age brought a roughly linear fall in TCR beta diversity measured per million T cells.

This sequence originates from a woman in her 30s in good health. Sequenced input: blood. The chain recombines TRBV27 with TRBJ2-3; D not certain. The CDR3 is CASSLTSPTSTDTQYF. The CDR3 coding sequence is TGTGCCAGCAGTTTAACCTCTCCGACTAGCACAGATACGCAGTATTTT.